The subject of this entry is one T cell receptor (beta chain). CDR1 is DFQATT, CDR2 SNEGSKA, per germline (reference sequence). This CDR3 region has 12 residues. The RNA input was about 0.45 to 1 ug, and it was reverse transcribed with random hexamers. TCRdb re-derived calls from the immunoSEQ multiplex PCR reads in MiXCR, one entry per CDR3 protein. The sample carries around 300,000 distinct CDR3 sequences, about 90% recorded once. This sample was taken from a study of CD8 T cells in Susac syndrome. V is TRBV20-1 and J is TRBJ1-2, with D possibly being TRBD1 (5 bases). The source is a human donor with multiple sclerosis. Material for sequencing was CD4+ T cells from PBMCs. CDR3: CRAGTTVKGYTF. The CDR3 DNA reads TGCAGGGCCGGGACTACCGTAAAAGGCTACACCTTC.